Below, 21 T cell receptor beta chains from the same sample are listed, as sequenced in a study of prognosis after radiotherapy for stage I lung cancer. TCR beta CDR3 was amplified from genomic DNA by two-round multiplex PCR. Round-one PCR had primers specific to each TRBV and TRBJ gene. MiXCR was run by TCRdb on the multiplex PCR reads, yielding one entry per CDR3 protein. The table shows some 14,000 distinct CDR3 sequences, with roughly 50% occurring only once. The sample consisted of PBMCs, taken before or after stereotactic body radiation therapy (not recorded which). All receptors derive from a donor aged 50 or older with non-small cell lung cancer.

Points on this clonotype: This sequence may be a read error, since a much larger clone differs from it by one base. The gene calls are TRBV12-3 or TRBV12-4 and TRBJ2-7, with unresolved D. The ends were cut back, 3 bases at V and 5 bases at J, with 14 bases in the middle. This CDR3 is built from 14 residues. The CDR3 DNA follows: TGTGCCAGCAGTTTGCATGAGAGCATACACGAGCAGTACTTC. Translation: CASSLHESIHEQYF.

About this clonotype: Sequence at one end of the junction differs from germline and may be a read error. V gene TRBV7-9 combines with J gene TRBJ1-1; tentative D call: TRBD1 (5 bases). The germline CDR1 and CDR2 sequences are SEHNR and FQNEAQ (reference sequence). This CDR3 comprises 13 residues. CDR3 sequence: CTSSFSGDTEAFF. The CDR3 coding sequence is TGTACCAGCAGCTTTTCGGGGGACACTGAAGCTTTCTTT.

With regard to this clonotype: Germline is not matched at one junction end, which may reflect a read error. The chain joins TRBV6-4 to TRBJ2-7; 7 nucleotides match TRBD1. Germline CDR1 MRHNA, CDR2 SNTAGT. The CDR3 runs 18 residues. The CDR3 sequence: CASSDRFLDRAGSYDQYF. Written as DNA, the CDR3 is TGTGCCAGCAGTGACCGTTTCCTTGACAGGGCAGGATCCTACGATCAGTACTTC.

On this clonotype itself: The junction departs from germline at one end; a sequencing error may be responsible. The genes are TRBV2 and TRBJ2-1, with 13 positions matching TRBD2. The CDR3 contains 14 residues. CDR1 and CDR2 (germline): SNHLY, FYNNEI. CDR3 sequence (DNA): TGTGCCACCAGTACTAGCGGGAGGGGCGGTGAGCAGTTCTTC. It translates to CATSTSGRGGEQFF.

Points on this clonotype: A read error is likely here: a far larger clone is one base away. The V and J genes are TRBV6-8 and TRBJ1-2, with D possibly TRBD1 on 6 matching bases. The CDR3 sequence is 14 residues long. V gave up 5 bases and J gave up 6 bases, with 16 bases separating them. The germline CDR1 and CDR2 sequences are MNHGY and SAAAGT. CDR3 nucleotides: TGTGCCAGCAGTACCCGACAGGCATGGGATGGCTACACCTTC. Residues: CASSTRQAWDGYTF.

This clonotype is medium-sized (0.01 to 0.1%) by share. The V call is TRBV6-2 or TRBV6-3, the J call TRBJ2-1; the D is unclear. The ends were cut back, 2 bases at V and 1 base at J, with 9 bases in the middle. This CDR3 is built from 15 residues. Germline loops: CDR1 MNHEY, CDR2 SVGEGT. The CDR3 sequence: CASSYETLSYNEQFF. The CDR3 region has the DNA TGTGCCAGCAGTTACGAGACTTTATCCTACAATGAGCAGTTCTTC.

This clonotype was recorded at least ten times. V is TRBV5-5 and J is TRBJ2-5; 7 positions agree with TRBD2. The J segment lost 5 bases and the V segment lost 4 bases, leaving 11 bases of the junction unmatched. This CDR3 region has 15 residues. Germline lookup yields CDR1 SGHKS and CDR2 YYEKEE (reference sequence). The CDR3 region has the DNA TGTGCCAGCAGCCAGATGGGGGAGGGAGGGGAGACCCAGTACTTC. Its translation: CASSQMGEGGETQYF.

On this clonotype itself: A far larger clone differs by one base, so this is likely a read error. The chain recombines TRBV6-9 with TRBJ1-2; no reliable D call. Looked up from germline, CDR1 is MNHGY and CDR2 is SVAAGI. Trimming shortened V by 2 bases and J by 5 bases, and 12 bases separated the two germline ends. This CDR3 has 14 amino acids. CDR3 sequence (DNA): TGTGCCAGCAGTTATCCCACGGGCTCTTATGGCTACACCTTC. It specifies CASSYPTGSYGYTF.

This clonotype has at least ten counts. The V call is TRBV18, the J call TRBJ2-7; possibly TRBD1 for D (5 bases). The V and J ends lost 3 bases and 0 bases respectively, with 9 bases between them. Germline lookup yields CDR1 KGHSH and CDR2 LQKENI. The CDR3 extends over 14 amino acids. The DNA of the CDR3 is TGTGCCAGCTCACCGGGGCCGAGCTCCTACGAGCAGTACTTC. This sequence encodes CASSPGPSSYEQYF.

This clonotype was seen at least ten times. The gene calls are TRBV7-2 and TRBJ1-3; no definite D call. This CDR3 is built from 13 residues. Trimming removed 5 bases at V and 9 bases at J, with 14 bases between. Germline CDR1 reads SGHTA; CDR2 reads FQGNSA. The CDR3 sequence: CASSTYLDGTIYF. The CDR3 DNA reads as TGTGCCAGCAGCACTTATCTAGACGGCACCATATATTTT.

This clonotype was counted at least ten times. The chain recombines TRBV5-5 with TRBJ2-1; the D is unclear. V was pared by 0 bases and J by 4 bases, with 5 bases between. Germline CDR1 is SGHKS and CDR2 is YYEKEE (reference sequence). This CDR3 comprises 13 residues. This CDR3 is CASSLASYNEQFF. CDR3 in DNA: TGTGCCAGCAGCTTGGCCAGTTACAATGAGCAGTTCTTC.

This clonotype came up a few times. The chain recombines TRBV24-1 with TRBJ2-1, with TRBD1 as a possible D gene (5 bases). The V end lost 3 bases, the J end lost 5 bases, and 16 bases lay between the germline ends. There are 16 residues in the CDR3. Germline V CDR1 and CDR2: KGHDR, SFDVKD. The DNA for the CDR3 is TGTGCCACCAGTGATAAGGGAAGGGGAAGAGACAATGAGCAGTTCTTC. The encoded protein is CATSDKGRGRDNEQFF.

The chain has TRBV20-1 and TRBJ2-7, with 14 bases matching TRBD2. Losses at the gene ends were 6 bases for V and 3 bases for J; bases not matched to a gene: 4. The CDR3 is made up of 14 amino acids. Germline V lookup: CDR1 DFQATT, CDR2 SNEGSKA (reference sequence). The CDR3 DNA reads TGCAGTGCCGGCGGGACTAGCGGGAGCTACGAGCAGTACTTC. Its protein product is CSAGGTSGSYEQYF.

This chain connects TRBV28 to TRBJ1-6; D gene uncertain. Looked up from germline, CDR1 is MDHEN and CDR2 is SYDVKM. With 1 base removed from V and 7 bases from J, the gap between germline ends came to 8 bases. The CDR3 sequence is 14 residues long. The chain's CDR3 is CASSLFRPNSPLHF. The CDR3, as DNA: TGTGCCAGCAGTTTATTTCGTCCAAATTCACCCCTCCACTTT.

By sample share, this clonotype is medium-sized (0.01 to 0.1%). This chain links TRBV19 with TRBJ1-1; TRBD1 matches at 9 bases. This CDR3 is 15 amino acids long. V was pared by 4 bases and J by 1 base, with 4 bases of the junction left unmatched. CDR1 is LNHDA, CDR2 SQIVND, per germline (reference sequence). The CDR3 spells CASSRPGQGNTEAFF. The CDR3 DNA follows: TGTGCCAGTAGTAGACCGGGACAGGGGAACACTGAAGCTTTCTTT.

This sequence joins TRBV6-2 or TRBV6-3 and TRBJ2-3, with 10 bases fitting TRBD2. Germline lookup yields CDR1 MNHEY and CDR2 SVGEGT. The V gene end was trimmed by 5 bases and the J gene end by 7 bases; junction bases not matched to a gene: 12. The CDR3 length is 16 residues. The CDR3 reads CASSAYVAGGPNTQYF. Written as DNA, the CDR3 is TGTGCCAGCAGTGCTTACGTAGCGGGGGGTCCCAATACGCAGTATTTT.

This clonotype was seen many times. The chain links TRBV7-8 to TRBJ2-2, with D unclear. The length of the CDR3 is 16 residues. V lost 5 bases and J lost 5, with 18 bases in between. In germline, CDR1 is SGHVS, CDR2 FQNEAQ. The DNA of the CDR3 is TGTGCCAGCAGCAAAATCTTAGGACGACTTACCGGGGAGCTGTTTTTT. Its translation is CASSKILGRLTGELFF.

The chain joins TRBV6-2 or TRBV6-3 to TRBJ1-3, with D uncertain. CDR1 is MNHEY and CDR2 is SVGEGT in the germline V gene. This CDR3 region has 12 residues. Trimming removed 8 bases at V and 13 bases at J, with 18 bases between. CDR3 amino acids: CASAAGGNKIYF. As DNA, the CDR3 is TGTGCCAGCGCAGCAGGAGGAAACAAAATATATTTT.

The rearrangement joins TRBV5-6 to TRBJ2-3; no reliable D call. From germline, CDR1 is SGHDT and CDR2 YYEEEE. V dropped 0 bases and J dropped 2 bases, with 10 bases sitting between them. This CDR3 region has 15 residues. CDR3 residues: CASSLGQTVTDTQYF. The CDR3 bases are TGTGCCAGCAGCTTGGGCCAGACGGTCACAGATACGCAGTATTTT.

Worth noting for this clonotype: A far larger clone is off by one base, so a read error is likely. The rearrangement uses TRBV6-6 and TRBJ2-2, with 10 bases matching TRBD1. Germline CDR1 and CDR2: MNHNY and SVGAGI (reference sequence). The CDR3 spans 15 residues. V dropped 7 bases and J dropped 3; count of bases not matched to a gene: 5. CDR3 DNA sequence: TGTGCCAGCACATGGGGGACAGGGGACACCGGGGAGCTGTTTTTT. It encodes CASTWGTGDTGELFF.

About this clonotype itself: This may be a read error, as it is one base from a much larger clone. V is TRBV19 and J is TRBJ2-7; D is perhaps TRBD1 or TRBD2 (5 bases each). The ends were cut back, 5 bases at V and 3 bases at J, with 17 bases in the middle. The germline V gene encodes CDR1 LNHDA and CDR2 SQIVND (reference sequence). The CDR3 contains 15 residues. The CDR3 reads CASSVAGCAGYEQYF. DNA of the CDR3: TGTGCCAGTAGTGTCGCAGGGTGCGCGGGCTACGAGCAGTACTTC.